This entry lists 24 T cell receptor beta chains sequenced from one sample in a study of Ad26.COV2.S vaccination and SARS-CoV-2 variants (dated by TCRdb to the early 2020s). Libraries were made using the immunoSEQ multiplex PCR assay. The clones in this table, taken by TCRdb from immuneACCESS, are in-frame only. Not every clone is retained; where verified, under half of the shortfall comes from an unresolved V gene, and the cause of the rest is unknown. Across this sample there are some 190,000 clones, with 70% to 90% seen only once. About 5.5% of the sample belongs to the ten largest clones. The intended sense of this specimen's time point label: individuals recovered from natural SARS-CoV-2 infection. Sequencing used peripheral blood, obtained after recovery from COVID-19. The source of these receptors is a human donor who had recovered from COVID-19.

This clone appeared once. CDR3 sequence reads: CASSPLLSQGNTEAFF. The CDR3 DNA is TGTGCCAGCAGTCCGCTCCTTTCACAGGGGAACACTGAAGCTTTCTTT. The chain recombines TRBV27 with TRBJ1-1; a possible D gene is TRBD1 (6 bases). In germline, CDR1 is MNHEY, CDR2 SMNVEV (reference sequence). The CDR3 is made up of 16 amino acids. Trimming removed 5 bases from V and 1 base from J, with 17 bases in between.

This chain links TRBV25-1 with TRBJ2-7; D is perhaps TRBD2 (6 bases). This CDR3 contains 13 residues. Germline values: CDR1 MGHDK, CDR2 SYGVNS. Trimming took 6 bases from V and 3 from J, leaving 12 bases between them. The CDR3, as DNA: TGTGCCAGCAGGGAGGGTGGGAACTACGAGCAGTACTTC. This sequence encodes CASREGGNYEQYF.

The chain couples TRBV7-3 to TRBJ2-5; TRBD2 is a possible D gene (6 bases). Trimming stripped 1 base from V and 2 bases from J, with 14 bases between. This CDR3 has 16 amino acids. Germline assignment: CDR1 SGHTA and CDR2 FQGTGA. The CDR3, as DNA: TGTGCCAGCAGCTTAAATGTTGGAGCGGGTCAAGAGACCCAGTACTTC. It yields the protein CASSLNVGAGQETQYF.

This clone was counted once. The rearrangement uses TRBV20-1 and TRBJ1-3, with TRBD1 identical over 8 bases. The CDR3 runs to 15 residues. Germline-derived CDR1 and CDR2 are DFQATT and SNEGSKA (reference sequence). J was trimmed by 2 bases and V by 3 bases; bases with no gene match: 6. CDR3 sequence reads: CSASTGTGPGNTIYF. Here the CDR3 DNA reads TGCAGTGCTAGTACCGGGACAGGTCCTGGAAACACCATATATTTT.

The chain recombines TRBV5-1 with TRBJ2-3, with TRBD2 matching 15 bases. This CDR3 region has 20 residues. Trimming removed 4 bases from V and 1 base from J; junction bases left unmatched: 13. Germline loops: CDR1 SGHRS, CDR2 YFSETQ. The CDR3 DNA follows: TGCGCCAGCAGCCCTCTAGGGGGGGGGACTAGCGGGAGGCGCACAGATACGCAGTATTTT. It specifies CASSPLGGGTSGRRTDTQYF. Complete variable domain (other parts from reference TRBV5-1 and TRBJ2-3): KAGVTQTPRYLIKTRGQQVTLSCSPISGHRSVSWYQQTPGQGLQFLFEYFSETQRNKGNFPGRFSGRQFSNSRSEMNVSTLELGDSALYLCASSPLGGGTSGRRTDTQYFGPGTRLTVL.

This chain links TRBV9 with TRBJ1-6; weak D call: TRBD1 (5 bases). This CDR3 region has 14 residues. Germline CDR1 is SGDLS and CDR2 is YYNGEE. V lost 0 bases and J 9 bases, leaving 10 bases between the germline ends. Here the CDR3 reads CASSVGQGRSPLHF. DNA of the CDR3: TGTGCCAGCAGCGTAGGGCAGGGTCGTTCACCCCTCCACTTT.

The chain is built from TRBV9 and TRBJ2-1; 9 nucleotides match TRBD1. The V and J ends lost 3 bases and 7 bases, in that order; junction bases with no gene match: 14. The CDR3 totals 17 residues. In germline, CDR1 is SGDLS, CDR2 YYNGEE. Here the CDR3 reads CASSDSPGQGHQNEQFF. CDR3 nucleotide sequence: TGTGCCAGCAGCGATTCTCCGGGACAGGGACACCAAAATGAGCAGTTCTTC.

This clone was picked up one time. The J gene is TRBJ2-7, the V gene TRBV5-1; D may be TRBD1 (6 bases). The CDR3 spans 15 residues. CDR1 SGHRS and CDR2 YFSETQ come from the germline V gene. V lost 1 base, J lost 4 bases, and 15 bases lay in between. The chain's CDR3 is CASSLLGHQRYEQYF. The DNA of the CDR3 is TGCGCCAGCAGCTTGCTGGGACATCAGAGGTACGAGCAGTACTTC. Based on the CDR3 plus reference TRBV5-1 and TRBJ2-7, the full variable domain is KAGVTQTPRYLIKTRGQQVTLSCSPISGHRSVSWYQQTPGQGLQFLFEYFSETQRNKGNFPGRFSGRQFSNSRSEMNVSTLELGDSALYLCASSLLGHQRYEQYFGPGTRLTVT.

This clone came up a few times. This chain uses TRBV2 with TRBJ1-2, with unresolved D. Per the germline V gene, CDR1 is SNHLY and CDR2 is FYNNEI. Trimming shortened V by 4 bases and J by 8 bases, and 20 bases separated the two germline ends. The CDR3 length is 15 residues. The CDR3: CASSGPASGIRGYTF. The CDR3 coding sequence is TGTGCCAGCAGTGGTCCGGCGTCGGGTATAAGGGGCTACACCTTC. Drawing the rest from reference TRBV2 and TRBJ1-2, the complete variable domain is EPEVTQTPSHQVTQMGQEVILRCVPISNHLYFYWYRQILGQKVEFLVSFYNNEISEKSEIFDDQFSVERPDGSNFTLKIRSTKLEDSAMYFCASSGPASGIRGYTFGSGTRLTVV.

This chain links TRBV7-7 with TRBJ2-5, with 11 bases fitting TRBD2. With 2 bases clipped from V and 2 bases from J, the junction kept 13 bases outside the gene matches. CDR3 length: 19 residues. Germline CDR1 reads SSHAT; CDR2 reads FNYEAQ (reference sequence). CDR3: CASSLWAAGTSGLQETQYF. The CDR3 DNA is TGTGCCAGCAGCTTATGGGCGGCGGGGACTAGCGGTTTACAAGAGACCCAGTACTTC.

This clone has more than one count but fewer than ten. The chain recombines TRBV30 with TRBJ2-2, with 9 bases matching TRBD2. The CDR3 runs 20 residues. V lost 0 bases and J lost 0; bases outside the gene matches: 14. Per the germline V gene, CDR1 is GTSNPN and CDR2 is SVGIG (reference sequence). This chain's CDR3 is CAWSVGLGLAMSPNTGELFF. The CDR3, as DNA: TGTGCCTGGAGTGTAGGTCTAGGACTAGCGATGTCTCCGAACACCGGGGAGCTGTTTTTT.

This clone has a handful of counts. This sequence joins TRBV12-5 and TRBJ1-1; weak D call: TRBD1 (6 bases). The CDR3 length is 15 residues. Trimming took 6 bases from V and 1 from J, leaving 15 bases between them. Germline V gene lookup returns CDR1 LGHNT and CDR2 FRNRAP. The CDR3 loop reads CASGPTGRSNTEAFF. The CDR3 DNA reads TGTGCTAGTGGACCTACAGGGAGGTCGAACACTGAAGCTTTCTTT.

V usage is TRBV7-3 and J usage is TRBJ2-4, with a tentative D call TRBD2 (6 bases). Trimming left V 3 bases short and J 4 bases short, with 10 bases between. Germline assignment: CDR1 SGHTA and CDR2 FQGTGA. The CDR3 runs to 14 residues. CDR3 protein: CASSLGGVKNIQYF. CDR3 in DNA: TGTGCCAGCAGCTTGGGGGGAGTGAAAAACATTCAGTACTTC.

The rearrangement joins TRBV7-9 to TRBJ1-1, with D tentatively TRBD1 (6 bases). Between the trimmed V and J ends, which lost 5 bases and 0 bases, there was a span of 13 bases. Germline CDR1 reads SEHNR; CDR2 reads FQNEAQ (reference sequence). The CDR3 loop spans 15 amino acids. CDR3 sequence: CASSQKGQMNTEAFF. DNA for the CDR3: TGTGCCAGCAGCCAAAAAGGACAGATGAACACTGAAGCTTTCTTT.

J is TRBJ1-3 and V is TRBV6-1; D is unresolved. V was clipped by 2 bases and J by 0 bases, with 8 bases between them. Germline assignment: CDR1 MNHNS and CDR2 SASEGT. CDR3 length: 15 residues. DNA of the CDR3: TGTGCCAGCAGTGAATACGAGAGCTCTGGAAACACCATATATTTT. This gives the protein CASSEYESSGNTIYF.

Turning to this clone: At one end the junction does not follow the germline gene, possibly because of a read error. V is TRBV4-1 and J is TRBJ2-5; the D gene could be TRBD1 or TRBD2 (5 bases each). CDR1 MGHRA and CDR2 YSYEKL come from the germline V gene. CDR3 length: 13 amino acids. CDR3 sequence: CASSQGGEEAQYF. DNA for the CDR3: TGCGCCAGCAGCCAAGGAGGGGAAGAGGCCCAGTACTTC.

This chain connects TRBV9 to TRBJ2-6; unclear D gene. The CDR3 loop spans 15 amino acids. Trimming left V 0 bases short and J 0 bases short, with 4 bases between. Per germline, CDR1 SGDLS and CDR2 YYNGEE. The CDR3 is CASSVEYSGANVLTF. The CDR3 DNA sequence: TGTGCCAGCAGCGTAGAGTACTCTGGGGCCAACGTCCTGACTTTC.

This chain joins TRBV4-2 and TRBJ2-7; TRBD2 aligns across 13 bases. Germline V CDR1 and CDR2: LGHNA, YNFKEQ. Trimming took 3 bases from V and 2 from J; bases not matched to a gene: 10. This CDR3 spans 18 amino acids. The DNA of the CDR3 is TGTGCCAGCAGCCAGTTGACTAGCGGGAGGTTGGGAGCCTACGAGCAGTACTTC. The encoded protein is CASSQLTSGRLGAYEQYF.

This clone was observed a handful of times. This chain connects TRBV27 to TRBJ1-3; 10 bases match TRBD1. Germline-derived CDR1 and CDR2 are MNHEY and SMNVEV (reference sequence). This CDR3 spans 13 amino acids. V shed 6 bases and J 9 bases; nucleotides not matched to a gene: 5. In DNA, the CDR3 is TGTGCCAGCAGCCCGGGACAGGGGTTCACCATATATTTT. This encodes CASSPGQGFTIYF.

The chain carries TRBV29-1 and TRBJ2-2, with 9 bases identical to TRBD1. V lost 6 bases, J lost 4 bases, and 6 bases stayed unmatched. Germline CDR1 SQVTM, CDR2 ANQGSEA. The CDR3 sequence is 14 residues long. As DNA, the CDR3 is TGCAGCGTCCGGGGGACAGGGAGCACCGGGGAGCTGTTTTTT. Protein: CSVRGTGSTGELFF.

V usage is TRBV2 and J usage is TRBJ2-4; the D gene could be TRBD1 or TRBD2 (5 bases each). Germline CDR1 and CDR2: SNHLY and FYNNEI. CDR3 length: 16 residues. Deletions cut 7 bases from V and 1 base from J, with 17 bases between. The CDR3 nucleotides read TGTGCCAGCATAACAGGACGGGGCTTGGCCAAAAACATTCAGTACTTC. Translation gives CASITGRGLAKNIQYF.

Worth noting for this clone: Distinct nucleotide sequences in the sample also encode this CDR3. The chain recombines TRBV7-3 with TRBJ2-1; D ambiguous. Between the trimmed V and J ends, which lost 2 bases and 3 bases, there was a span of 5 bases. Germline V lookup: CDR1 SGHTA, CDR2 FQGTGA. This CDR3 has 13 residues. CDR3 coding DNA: TGTGCCAGCAGCTTAGGCAGCTACAATGAGCAGTTCTTC. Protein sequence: CASSLGSYNEQFF.

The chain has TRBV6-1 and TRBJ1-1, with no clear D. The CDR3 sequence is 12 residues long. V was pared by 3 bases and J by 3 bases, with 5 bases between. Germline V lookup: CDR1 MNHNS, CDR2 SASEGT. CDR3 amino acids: CASSDSDTEAFF. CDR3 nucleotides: TGTGCCAGCAGTGATTCGGACACTGAAGCTTTCTTT.

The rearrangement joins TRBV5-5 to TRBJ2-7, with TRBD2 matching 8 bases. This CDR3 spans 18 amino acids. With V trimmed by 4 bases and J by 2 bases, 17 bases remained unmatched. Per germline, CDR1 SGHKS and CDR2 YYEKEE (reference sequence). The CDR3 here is CASSLGGGRFSPAYEQYF. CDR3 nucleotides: TGTGCCAGCAGCCTGGGTGGCGGGAGGTTTAGCCCTGCCTACGAGCAGTACTTC.